This TCR beta chain is drawn from a study of blood T cell repertoires in COVID-19. On the study more broadly: COVID-19 samples collected from the United States, Italy and Spain covered acute and convalescent phases. T cells, B-cell-depleted T cells, or PBMCs provided the cDNA or gDNA that served as material.

Per the study methods: Reference gene primers were amplified, and this amplification served to estimate nucleated cell counts. This table comes from immunoSEQ multiplex PCR, and its TCRdb copy is limited to in-frame clones, with some not included. V and J calls plus clone size are reproduced from that table; the DNA served to infer D and trimming. The table lists approximately 88,000 clones, over 75% of them singletons. Trimming removed 1 base from V and 4 bases from J; junction bases left unmatched: 7. CDR3 length: 15 residues. Germline V lookup: CDR1 SGHRS, CDR2 YFSETQ. Material for sequencing was peripheral blood. The gene calls are TRBV5-1 and TRBJ2-7, with TRBD2 matching over 8 bases. The TCR was taken from a woman between 70 and 85 years old with acute or convalescent COVID-19. In DNA, the CDR3 is TGCGCCAGCAGCTTGCTCGGCGGGGGGAGGTACGAGCAGTACGTC. Protein sequence: CASSLLGGGRYEQYV.